The clone carrying this T cell receptor (beta chain) was counted a few times. Its antigen is currently unknown. The missing CDR3 end, 3 residues past where the read stops, is filled in from the germline J gene. This sample is drawn from a study of T cell clonality in common variable immunodeficiency. Using immunoSEQ multiplex PCR, the repertoire was profiled, and TCRdb retains in-frame clones only, with some absent. Recorded here are about 52,000 clones, none singletons. The germline V gene encodes CDR1 SNHLY and CDR2 FYNNEI. The CDR3 is 14 amino acids. Study-wide findings and caveats: Reportedly, TCR beta sequences from common variable immunodeficiency showed fewer deletions and N-nucleotide insertions. TCRbeta clonality was increased in CVID versus healthy controls.

Blood samples were heparinized, about 5 to 9 ml per donor. Sequenced material: peripheral blood mononuclear cells. The chain is built from TRBV2 and TRBJ1-1; D not resolved. The source of this sequence is a person between 18 and 75 years old in good health. Incomplete CDR3 DNA: TGTGCCAGCAGTGAAGCGTTGGAGCGGCCGGAA. Translating gives CASSEALERPE. The full CDR3 is CASSEALERPEAFF.